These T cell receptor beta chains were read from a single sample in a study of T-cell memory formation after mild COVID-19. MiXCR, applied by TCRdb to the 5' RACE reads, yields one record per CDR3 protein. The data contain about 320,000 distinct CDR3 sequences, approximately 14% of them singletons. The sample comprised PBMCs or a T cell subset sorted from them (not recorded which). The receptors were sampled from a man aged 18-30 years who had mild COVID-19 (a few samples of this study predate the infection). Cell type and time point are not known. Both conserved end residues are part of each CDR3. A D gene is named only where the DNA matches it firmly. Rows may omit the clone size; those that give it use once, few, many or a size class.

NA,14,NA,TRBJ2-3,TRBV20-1,TGCAGTGCTAGGGCCCTTCGTGTCACAGATACGCAGTATTTT,CSARALRVTDTQYF
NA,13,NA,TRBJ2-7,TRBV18,TGTGCCAGCTCACCCCGGGACGGCGACGAGCAGTACTTC,CASSPRDGDEQYF
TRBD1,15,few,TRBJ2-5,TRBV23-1,TGCGCCAGCAGTCTAGGGCAGGGGGACCAAGAGACCCAGTACTTC,CASSLGQGDQETQYF
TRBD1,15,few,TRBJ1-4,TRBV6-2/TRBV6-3,TGTGCCAGCAGTTCCTACAGGGGATCTAATGAAAAACTGTTTTTT,CASSSYRGSNEKLFF
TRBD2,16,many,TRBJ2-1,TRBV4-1,TGCGCCAGCAGCCGGCCCGGGAGGGGGTCCTACAATGAGCAGTTCTTC,CASSRPGRGSYNEQFF
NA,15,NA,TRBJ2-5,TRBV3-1,TGTGCCAGCAGCCAAGAGCAGGGGCTATTGAAGACCCAGTACTTC,CASSQEQGLLKTQYF
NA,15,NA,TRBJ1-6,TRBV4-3,TGCGCCAGCAGCCAAGATTGGGGGAGGAATTCACCCCTCCACTTT,CASSQDWGRNSPLHF
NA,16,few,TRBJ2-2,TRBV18,TGTGCCAGCTCACCAAGGGGGGCGGCAATCACCGGGGAGCTGTTTTTT,CASSPRGAAITGELFF
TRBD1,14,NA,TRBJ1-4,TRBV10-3,TGTGCCATCAGTTCGGACAGGGGTGATGAAAAACTGTTTTTT,CAISSDRGDEKLFF
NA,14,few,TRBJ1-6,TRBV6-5,TGTGCCAGCAGTGGACCGGGTAATAATTCACCCCTCCACTTT,CASSGPGNNSPLHF
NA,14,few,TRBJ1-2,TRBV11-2,TGTGCCAGCAGCCGCCAGGGTACCCGTATTGGCTACACCTTC,CASSRQGTRIGYTF
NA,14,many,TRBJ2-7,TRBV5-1,TGCGCCAGCAGCTTGGCGCGACAAGAGTACGAGCAGTACTTC,CASSLARQEYEQYF
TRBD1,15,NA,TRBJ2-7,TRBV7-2,TGTGCCAGCAGCGTTAGTTACGGGACAGGTTTCGAGCAGTACTTC,CASSVSYGTGFEQYF